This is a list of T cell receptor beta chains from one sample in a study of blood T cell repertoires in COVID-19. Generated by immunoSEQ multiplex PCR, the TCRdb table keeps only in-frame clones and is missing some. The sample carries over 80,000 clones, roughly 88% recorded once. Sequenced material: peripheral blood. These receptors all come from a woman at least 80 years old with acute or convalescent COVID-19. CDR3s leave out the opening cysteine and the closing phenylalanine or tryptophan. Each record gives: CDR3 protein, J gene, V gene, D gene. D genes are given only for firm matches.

CDR3: ASSSSGSLADTQY
J: TRBJ2-3
V: TRBV5-1
D: TRBD2

CDR3: ASSYGQGEDTQY
J: TRBJ2-3
V: TRBV5-4
D: TRBD1

CDR3: AISEQRGGLDTQY
J: TRBJ2-3
V: TRBV10-3
D: TRBD2

CDR3: ASSSSGRNTGELF
J: TRBJ2-2
V: TRBV28
D: TRBD2

CDR3: ASSVEGAHNQPQH
J: TRBJ1-5
V: TRBV9
D: -

CDR3: SVVPGLQFSYEQY
J: TRBJ2-7
V: TRBV29-1
D: -

CDR3: ASSVATASGANNEQF
J: TRBJ2-1
V: TRBV9
D: TRBD2

CDR3: ASSPTGAANEKLF
J: TRBJ1-4
V: TRBV27
D: TRBD1

CDR3: ASSLAGGLAVGRNTDTQY
J: TRBJ2-3
V: TRBV5-1
D: TRBD2

CDR3: ASSSGTPNYGYT
J: TRBJ1-2
V: TRBV6-2/TRBV6-3
D: -

CDR3: ASSPGLATSYNEQF
J: TRBJ2-1
V: TRBV9
D: TRBD2

CDR3: ASTIASLAGSYEQY
J: TRBJ2-7
V: TRBV7-9
D: TRBD2

CDR3: ASSVGPLRGSTDTQY
J: TRBJ2-3
V: TRBV9
D: TRBD2

CDR3: ASSYLQGLSTDTQY
J: TRBJ2-3
V: TRBV7-2
D: -

CDR3: ASSMMGRKQETQY
J: TRBJ2-5
V: TRBV19
D: -

CDR3: ASSRQGSYNEQF
J: TRBJ2-1
V: TRBV6-5
D: TRBD1

CDR3: ATSDSGTSGRAGSYNEQF
J: TRBJ2-1
V: TRBV24-1
D: TRBD2

CDR3: ASSHNTNTEAF
J: TRBJ1-1
V: TRBV7-9
D: -

CDR3: ASGTGIGYT
J: TRBJ1-2
V: TRBV28
D: TRBD1

CDR3: ASSELGGDEETQY
J: TRBJ2-5
V: TRBV25-1
D: -

CDR3: ASGRTGNTGELF
J: TRBJ2-2
V: TRBV18
D: -

CDR3: ATAGGPASVPGLSYNEQF
J: TRBJ2-1
V: TRBV7-8
D: TRBD2

CDR3: ASSATGNQPQH
J: TRBJ1-5
V: TRBV9
D: TRBD1

CDR3: ASSLAVGAGNTIY
J: TRBJ1-3
V: TRBV7-2
D: -

CDR3: AWSVISHQTQY
J: TRBJ2-5
V: TRBV30
D: -

CDR3: ASSTRTSTYEQY
J: TRBJ2-7
V: TRBV27
D: TRBD2

CDR3: ASSLRGGVTEAF
J: TRBJ1-1
V: TRBV28
D: -

CDR3: ASSQVGGEQY
J: TRBJ2-7
V: TRBV3-1/TRBV3-2
D: -

CDR3: ASSVAEGGYGYT
J: TRBJ1-2
V: TRBV9
D: -

CDR3: ASSPQRQGSSSYNEQF
J: TRBJ2-1
V: TRBV9
D: TRBD1

CDR3: ASSHPGQIGQPQH
J: TRBJ1-5
V: TRBV23-1
D: TRBD1

CDR3: ASSFGRANTGELF
J: TRBJ2-2
V: TRBV11-2
D: -

CDR3: ASSLGHNEKLF
J: TRBJ1-4
V: TRBV7-9
D: -

CDR3: ASSLGSGSTDTQY
J: TRBJ2-3
V: TRBV5-8
D: TRBD2

CDR3: ASSITTRTSGSGETQY
J: TRBJ2-5
V: TRBV19
D: TRBD2

CDR3: ASSEWDSSTGELF
J: TRBJ2-2
V: TRBV2
D: -

CDR3: ASSFGLAGAGTGANVLT
J: TRBJ2-6
V: TRBV27
D: TRBD2